This T cell receptor beta chain appears in the sequencing data of a study of T cell responses to AZD1222 COVID-19 vaccine. Measured with immunoSEQ multiplex PCR; TCRdb has only the in-frame clones, and not every one. The data contain over 100,000 clones, roughly 84% of them seen just once; the ten biggest clones take up over 15%. There are many counts of this clone. CDR3 length equals 16 residues. Trimming cost V 1 base and J 1 base, with 13 bases left between them. The V gene's germline CDR1 is MNHEY and CDR2 SMNVEV (reference sequence). Sequences were derived from peripheral blood, sampled on day 0 of AZD1222 vaccination. The chain has TRBV27 and TRBJ2-5, with D perhaps matching TRBD1 or TRBD2 (5 bases each). The origin of this receptor is an adult in good health. CDR3 sequence (DNA): TGTGCCAGCAGTTTATATAGGGACGGCTTCCAAGAGACCCAGTACTTC. It yields the protein CASSLYRDGFQETQYF.